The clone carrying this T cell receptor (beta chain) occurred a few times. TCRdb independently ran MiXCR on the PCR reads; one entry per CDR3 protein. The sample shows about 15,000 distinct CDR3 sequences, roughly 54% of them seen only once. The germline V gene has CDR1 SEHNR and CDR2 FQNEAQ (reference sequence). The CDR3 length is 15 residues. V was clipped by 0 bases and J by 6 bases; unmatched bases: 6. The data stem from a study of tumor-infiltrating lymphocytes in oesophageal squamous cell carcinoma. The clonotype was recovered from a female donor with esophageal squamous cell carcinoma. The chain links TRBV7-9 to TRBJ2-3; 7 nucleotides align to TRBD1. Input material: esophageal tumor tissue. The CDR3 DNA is TGTGCCAGCAGCTTAGCTACAGGGGTGGCCGATACGCAGTATTTT. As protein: CASSLATGVADTQYF.